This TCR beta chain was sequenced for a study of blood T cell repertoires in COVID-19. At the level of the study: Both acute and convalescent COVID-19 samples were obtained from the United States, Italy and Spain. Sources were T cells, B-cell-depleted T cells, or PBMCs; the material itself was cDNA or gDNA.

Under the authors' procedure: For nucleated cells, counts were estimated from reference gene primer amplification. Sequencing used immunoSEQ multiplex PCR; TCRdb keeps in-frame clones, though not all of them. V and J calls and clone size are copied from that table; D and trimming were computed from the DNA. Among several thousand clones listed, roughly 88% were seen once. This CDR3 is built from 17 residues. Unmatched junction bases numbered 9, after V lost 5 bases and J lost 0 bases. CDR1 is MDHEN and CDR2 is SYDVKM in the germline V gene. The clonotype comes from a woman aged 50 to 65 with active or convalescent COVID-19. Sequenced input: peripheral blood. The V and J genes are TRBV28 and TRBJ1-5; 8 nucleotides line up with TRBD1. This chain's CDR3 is CASSGTGRGNSNQPQHF. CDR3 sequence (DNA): TGTGCCAGCAGTGGGACAGGTCGAGGTAATAGCAATCAGCCCCAGCATTTT. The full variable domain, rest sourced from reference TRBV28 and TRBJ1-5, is DVKVTQSSRYLVKRTGEKVFLECVQDMDHENMFWYRQDPGLGLRLIYFSYDVKMKEKGDIPEGYSVSREKKERFSLILESASTNQTSMYLCASSGTGRGNSNQPQHFGDGTRLSIL.